These T cell receptor beta chains were read from a single sample in a study of brain T cells in children with intractable seizures. Generated by immunoSEQ multiplex PCR, the TCRdb table keeps only in-frame clones and is missing some. The sample has tens of thousands of clones, about 90% seen once. Here the sequenced sample was peripheral blood, taken at surgery. The receptor set was obtained from a girl aged 2 to 9 with Rasmussen encephalitis and intractable seizures. CDR3s leave out the opening cysteine and the closing phenylalanine or tryptophan. Each record gives: CDR3 protein, CDR3 length, V gene, J gene.

ASSQGRETQY	10	TRBV3-1/TRBV3-2	TRBJ2-5
ASSLYRGQNEKLF	13	TRBV6-6	TRBJ1-4
ASSSQHRQINQPQH	14	TRBV6-6	TRBJ1-5
ASSFTGGTEAF	11	TRBV5-1	TRBJ1-1
ASRQSNQPQH	10	TRBV2	TRBJ1-5
ASSIIAVSNTGELF	14	TRBV19	TRBJ2-2
ASSKGRNTIY	10	TRBV21-1	TRBJ1-3
ASTTRRQVNTEAF	13	TRBV6-5	TRBJ1-1
ASSPTLAGGGNEQF	14	TRBV2	TRBJ2-1
ASSFGLAGGGKNIQY	15	TRBV2	TRBJ2-4
ACPSGDTQY	9	TRBV30	TRBJ2-3
ASSVTPSSGNTIY	13	TRBV9	TRBJ1-3
ASRPSSNQPQH	11	TRBV19	TRBJ1-5
AWSGTGWGEQY	11	TRBV30	TRBJ2-7
ASRPLGPNEQF	11	TRBV27	TRBJ2-1
ASSVVGPYEQY	11	TRBV2	TRBJ2-7
ASSPVAAPVPSGNTIY	16	TRBV4-1	TRBJ1-3
ASGLDRGLTGELF	13	TRBV12-5	TRBJ2-2
ASKDRIKETQY	11	TRBV2	TRBJ2-5
ASSYQGSYNEQF	12	TRBV6-2/TRBV6-3	TRBJ2-1
ASSLARRETQY	11	TRBV7-2	TRBJ2-5
SGAIAGSAGELF	12	TRBV29-1	TRBJ2-2
ASSLTGGPVLGGYT	14	TRBV19	TRBJ1-2
ATSDQTGRNEQF	12	TRBV24-1	TRBJ2-1
ASSISNVNEQF	11	TRBV19	TRBJ2-1
ASSLSDETGKSPLH	14	TRBV4-1	TRBJ1-6
SVEGVNGYT	9	TRBV29-1	TRBJ1-2
ASSVALTSAQETQY	14	TRBV9	TRBJ2-5
ASSIAGRKHQPQH	13	TRBV19	TRBJ1-5
ASSLPTSQAKDTQY	14	TRBV4-2	TRBJ2-3
ASRGTGRGLAKNIQY	15	TRBV27	TRBJ2-4
SVEGLLYTEAF	11	TRBV29-1	TRBJ1-1
ASTKRVGVSSNQPQH	15	TRBV19	TRBJ1-5
ASSPKGPGSSGNTIY	15	TRBV18	TRBJ1-3
ASSIRQGRDELF	12	TRBV19	TRBJ1-4
ASSARTVPMGGYT	13	TRBV7-9	TRBJ1-2
ASSLGQEMNTQY	12	TRBV5-1	TRBJ2-3
ASQRTPSGANVLT	13	TRBV19	TRBJ2-6
ASSVEGLADYNEQF	14	TRBV2	TRBJ2-1
AISESDEGGEGYTQY	15	TRBV10-3	TRBJ2-3
ASSPPAPYEQY	11	TRBV19	TRBJ2-7